The text below deals with one T cell receptor beta chain. Its antigen is unknown. The data were taken from a study of cytomegalovirus exposure and HLA in healthy donors. The study's findings and limits: A later analysis associated 15,000 or so TCR beta sequences with HLA alleles at a 0.05 false discovery rate. A later analysis linked a missense variant in DCLRE1C to the trimming of TCR beta V and J genes.

Germline V gene data show CDR1 as SGHTA and CDR2 as FQGTGA. This CDR3 contains 13 residues. V lost 4 bases, J lost 8 bases, and 12 bases lay in between. Vbeta (60) and Jbeta (13) primers were used in the PCR. Profiled with immunoSEQ multiplex PCR; TCRdb holds only in-frame clones, not every one. The data hold some 130,000 clones, with around nine tenths observed a single time. The sequence was obtained from a woman aged 25 to 45 in good health and CMV-seronegative. Material: PBMCs. The J gene is TRBJ2-1, the V gene TRBV7-3, with TRBD2 as a possible D gene (6 bases). The CDR3 DNA reads as TGTGCCAGCAGCTACCCCGGGGGTGATGAGCAGTTCTTC. Translated, it gives CASSYPGGDEQFF.